The rows below give T cell receptor beta chains drawn from one sample of a study of cytomegalovirus exposure and HLA in healthy donors. Method: immunoSEQ multiplex PCR; TCRdb's copy keeps in-frame clones and lacks some. This sample's table reports 150,000 to 200,000 clones. The material sequenced was PBMCs. Every receptor here comes from a woman aged 60-75 years in good health and CMV-seronegative. Both conserved end residues are part of each CDR3. Each record gives: V gene, J gene, D gene, CDR3 DNA, CDR3 protein. The D gene is left open where the match is weak.

>TRBV6-5|TRBJ1-1|-
TGTGCCAGCAGTTATCTGGGGTATCGGGACACTGAAGCTTTCTTC
CASSYLGYRDTEAFF
>TRBV5-1|TRBJ2-3|-
TGCGCCAGCAGCCCTATGGCGCTAGTCACAGATACGCAGTATTTT
CASSPMALVTDTQYF
>TRBV11-3|TRBJ2-7|TRBD2
TGTGCCAGCAGTAAAGGTCGGGGGGAAGGCTACGAGCAGTACTTC
CASSKGRGEGYEQYF
>TRBV11-2|TRBJ2-1|-
TGTGCCAGCAGCCCACGACAGGCACCCTACAATGAGCAGTTCTTC
CASSPRQAPYNEQFF
>TRBV5-1|TRBJ2-3|TRBD2
TGCGCCAGCAGCTCCCCAGCGGGAGTGCTGTATTTT
CASSSPAGVLYF
>TRBV29-1|TRBJ2-3|-
TGCAGCGTCAGTAGCAGACTTACAGATACGCAGTATTTT
CSVSSRLTDTQYF
>TRBV7-9|TRBJ2-7|TRBD1
TGTGCCAGCAGCGGACGGACAGGGGGCTACGAGCAGTACTTC
CASSGRTGGYEQYF
>TRBV5-4|TRBJ1-5|TRBD1
TGTGCCAGCAGCCTTGGGACAGGGAAGAGTCAGCCCCAGCATTTT
CASSLGTGKSQPQHF
>TRBV7-9|TRBJ2-7|-
TGTGCCAGCAGCTTAAGTCAGGGGCCCTACGAGCAGTACTTC
CASSLSQGPYEQYF
>TRBV7-2|TRBJ2-3|TRBD2
TGTGCCAGCAGCTTAGTTGGCGGGGGGGATACGCAGTATTTT
CASSLVGGGDTQYF
>TRBV5-1|TRBJ2-1|TRBD2
TGCGCCAGCACCCAGACTAGCGGGCGACTTAATGAGCAGTTCTTC
CASTQTSGRLNEQFF
>TRBV2|TRBJ2-6|TRBD1
TGTGCCACCAAACCGGGACAGGCGATTGGGGCCAACGTCCTGACTTTC
CATKPGQAIGANVLTF
>TRBV15|TRBJ2-7|-
TGTGCCACCAGCAGAGATCCTTCGGGACACAGGGACGAGCAGTACTTC
CATSRDPSGHRDEQYF
>TRBV10-3|TRBJ2-1|-
TGTGCCATCAGTGATGGGGGCATTACCTACAATGAGCAGTTCTTC
CAISDGGITYNEQFF
>TRBV18|TRBJ2-7|TRBD1
TGTGCCAGCTCACCACGGGGACAGGGGGCGGTCGAGCAGTACTTC
CASSPRGQGAVEQYF
>TRBV19|TRBJ1-5|-
TGTGCCAGTAGTACCTCATCTCTGACTGCGAAGCCCCAGCATTTT
CASSTSSLTAKPQHF
>TRBV9|TRBJ1-2|-
TGTGCCAGCAGCGTAGTAGAAGGGGACTATGGCTACACCTTC
CASSVVEGDYGYTF
>TRBV2|TRBJ2-1|-
TGTGCCAGCAGTGATGTCAGCGGCTACAATGAGCAGTTCTTC
CASSDVSGYNEQFF
>TRBV7-3|TRBJ2-5|-
TGTGCCAGCAGCTTAGGGGGCACAGTGGAAGAGACCCAGTACTTC
CASSLGGTVEETQYF
>TRBV19|TRBJ1-3|TRBD1
TGTGCCAGTAGTACGATCCGGGACAGGGGGTCTGGAAACACCATATATTTT
CASSTIRDRGSGNTIYF
>TRBV5-1|TRBJ1-2|-
TGCGCCAGCAGCTTGGGGGCAGGGTCGCAGGCTGGCTACACCTTC
CASSLGAGSQAGYTF
>TRBV25-1|TRBJ2-1|TRBD1
TGTGCCAGCAGGGACAGGGGATATGAGCAGTTCTTC
CASRDRGYEQFF
>TRBV7-3|TRBJ1-2|TRBD1
TGTGCCAGCAGCTTAGCAGGGGGGAACTATGGCTACACCTTC
CASSLAGGNYGYTF
>TRBV7-2|TRBJ2-5|-
TGTGCCAGCAGCCCGGGGGGCCGGGAGACCCAGTACTTC
CASSPGGRETQYF
>TRBV4-3|TRBJ1-5|TRBD1
TGCGCCAGCAGCCAAGGGACAGGTCTCAATCAGCCCCAGCATTTT
CASSQGTGLNQPQHF
>TRBV10-3|TRBJ2-7|TRBD2
TGTGCCATCAGCATAACTAGCGGGAGTGGGGAGCAGTACTTC
CAISITSGSGEQYF
>TRBV6-7|TRBJ2-4|-
TGTGCCAGCACCCTTAGCAGGTACTTC
CASTLSRYF
>TRBV4-1|TRBJ2-7|-
TGCGCCAGCAGCCAAGCTCAGGGGTTCGAGCAGTACTTC
CASSQAQGFEQYF
>TRBV7-9|TRBJ1-4|-
TGTGCCAGCAGCTTGGGGCAGATTAATGAAAAACTGTTTTTT
CASSLGQINEKLFF
>TRBV6-5|TRBJ2-7|TRBD1
TGTGCCAGCAGATACGGACAGGGGTTTTCCTACGAGCAGTACTTC
CASRYGQGFSYEQYF
>TRBV5-6|TRBJ1-1|-
TGTGCCAGCAGCTTACAGGGCGGGACTGAAGCTTTCTTT
CASSLQGGTEAFF
>TRBV7-3|TRBJ2-7|TRBD2
TGTGCCAGCAGCTTAACTAGCGGGGGAGGGTACGAGCAGTACTTC
CASSLTSGGGYEQYF
>TRBV2|TRBJ1-5|-
TGTGCCAGCGGCGGGCGGAATCAGCCCCAGCATTTT
CASGGRNQPQHF
>TRBV6-5|TRBJ1-2|-
TGTGCCAGCAGTTACATCGGGGGGATCTATGGCTACACCTTC
CASSYIGGIYGYTF
>TRBV19|TRBJ1-5|TRBD1
TGTGCCAGTAGTACCTCGACAGGGGCGAGAAGCAATCAGCCCCAGCATTTT
CASSTSTGARSNQPQHF
>TRBV5-4|TRBJ1-2|-
TGTGCCAGCAGCCCGGACACCAACTATGGCTACACCTTC
CASSPDTNYGYTF
>TRBV7-6|TRBJ1-6|-
TGTGCCAGCAGCCCGACCGGGAGCTCCTATAATTCACCCCTCCACTTT
CASSPTGSSYNSPLHF
>TRBV11-1|TRBJ1-1|-
TGTGCCAGCAGCTTTAGGTCGGGTCTAGCTTTCTTT
CASSFRSGLAFF
>TRBV9|TRBJ2-1|TRBD2
TGTGCCAGCAGCGTAGCTCTGAGGAGCGGGGTTTACAATGAGCAGTTCTTC
CASSVALRSGVYNEQFF
>TRBV15|TRBJ1-4|-
TGTGCCACCAGGGACAGACTTGCAACTAATGAAAAACTGTTTTTT
CATRDRLATNEKLFF
>TRBV15|TRBJ1-2|-
TGTGCCACCAGCGAACCCAGGGATTACGGCCAGAAAAGCTATGGCTACACCTTC
CATSEPRDYGQKSYGYTF
>TRBV10-3|TRBJ2-5|TRBD1
TGTGCCATCAGTGAAATAGGACAGGGTCAGGGAACCCAGTACTTC
CAISEIGQGQGTQYF
>TRBV12-5|TRBJ1-4|-
TGTGCTAGTGGTTTGGTCACAGAACTGTTTTTT
CASGLVTELFF
>TRBV7-2|TRBJ2-7|-
TGTGCCAGCAGCTTAGCCAGGGACTACGAGCAGTACTTC
CASSLARDYEQYF
>TRBV6-1|TRBJ2-1|TRBD1
TGTGCCAGCAGTTTGACAGGGGGCTACAATGAGCAGTTCTTC
CASSLTGGYNEQFF
>TRBV6-6|TRBJ1-1|-
TGTGCCAGCAGTTATGCGCAATTAAACACTGAAGCTTTCTTT
CASSYAQLNTEAFF
>TRBV5-8|TRBJ2-5|-
TGTGCCAGCAGCTTGAACGAGCAGACCCAGTACTTC
CASSLNEQTQYF
>TRBV2|TRBJ2-5|TRBD1
TGTGCCAGCATCGGGACAGAAAGGAAGACCCAGTACTTC
CASIGTERKTQYF
>TRBV15|TRBJ2-7|-
TGTGCCACCAGCAGGGATCTCGAGGGAGAGTACTACGAGCAGTACTTC
CATSRDLEGEYYEQYF
>TRBV16|TRBJ1-1|-
TGTGCCAGCAGCCAATTGGGACACTTGAACACTGAAGCTTTCTTT
CASSQLGHLNTEAFF
>TRBV18|TRBJ2-7|-
TGTGCCAGCTCACCTACAGGGTTGGGATCCTACGAGCAGTACTTC
CASSPTGLGSYEQYF
>TRBV7-9|TRBJ1-6|TRBD1
TGCGGGACAGGCGTACAGAATTCACCCCTCCACTTT
CGTGVQNSPLHF
>TRBV5-1|TRBJ1-1|-
TGCGCCAGCAGCGGGTTGACAGGGAACACTGAAGCTTTCTTT
CASSGLTGNTEAFF
>TRBV19|TRBJ1-2|-
TGTGCCAGTAGTCTTATGACAGGAGCTAACTATGGCTACACCTTC
CASSLMTGANYGYTF
>TRBV28|TRBJ2-7|TRBD2
TGTGCCAGCAGTCGGACTAGCGGGAGTGCCCCCTACGAGCAGTACTTC
CASSRTSGSAPYEQYF
>TRBV9|TRBJ2-3|TRBD1
TGTGCCAGCAGCCTCAGGGGGAGTCAAGATACGCAGTATTTT
CASSLRGSQDTQYF
>TRBV7-2|TRBJ2-6|-
TGTGCCAGCAGCTTAGTACCCTACTCTGGGGCCAACGTCCTGACTTTC
CASSLVPYSGANVLTF
>TRBV4-1|TRBJ2-5|TRBD2
TGCGCCAGCAGCCAAGATGAAACTAGCGGGAAAGTGAGGCAAGAGACCCAGTACTTC
CASSQDETSGKVRQETQYF